This TCR beta chain originates from a study of beta chain features in type 1 diabetes. At the level of the study: Examined across all samples were some 110 million sorted cells. The study's findings and limits: The analysis here could not establish whether HLA type shapes TCRB rearrangement. All four CD4+ subsets from Type 1 diabetes patients carried moderately but significantly shorter TCRB CDR3s.

From germline, CDR1 is SGDLS and CDR2 YYNGEE. CDR3 length: 14 amino acids. Trimming took 4 bases from V and 6 from J, leaving 14 bases between them. Central memory, naive, regulatory and stem cell-like memory CD4+ cells were sorted by CD45RO/CCR7/CD25/CD127/CD95/CD27. Sorted populations all had greater than 98% purity. This clone was seen a handful of times. The antigen remains undetermined. Expressed TCRB transcripts were sequenced because the entire RNA isolate underwent reverse transcription. The method was immunoSEQ multiplex PCR; TCRdb's version includes in-frame clones alone and lacks a portion of them. The sample has approximately 150,000 clones; approximately 10% are singletons.

Sequenced input: central memory CD4+ T cells from blood. The chain employs TRBV9 and TRBJ2-1, with D perhaps matching TRBD2 (5 bases). The source is a man aged 25-45 years with type 1 diabetes. CDR3 DNA sequence: TGTGCCAGCAGCCCGGCGGACTTGGGCAATGAGCAGTTCTTC. The encoded protein is CASSPADLGNEQFF. The complete variable domain, with remaining parts taken from reference TRBV9 and TRBJ2-1, reads DSGVTQTPKHLITATGQRVTLRCSPRSGDLSVYWYQQSLDQGLQFLIQYYNGEERAKGNILERFSAQQFPDLHSELNLSSLELGDSALYFCASSPADLGNEQFFGPGTRLTVL.